What follows is one T cell receptor (beta chain) and its context. No antigen is known for it. Splitting of each subset's genomic DNA was done evenly across several immunoSEQ plates. DNA from unsorted PBMC was sequenced on ten immunoSEQ deep assay plates. Original data processing: ImmunoSEQ junction-only sequences lacked quality scores, so their filtering differed. Using immunoSEQ multiplex PCR, the repertoire was profiled, and TCRdb retains in-frame clones only, with some absent. The V and J calls and clone size were taken over from that table, and D and trimming were inferred from the DNA. This table holds more than 450,000 clones, around 79% found once. The germline CDR1 and CDR2 sequences are WSHSY and SAAADI. V lost 4 bases and J lost 5, with 8 bases in between. There are 12 residues in the CDR3. This sample was taken from a study of shared clonotypes between healthy human individuals. Overall study results and limits: Only blood was sampled; tissue repertoires likely differ.

The source of this sequence is a woman aged 40 to 49 in good health. Some clones in this sample may be carry-over from other donors' samples. The sample comprised PBMCs. V gene TRBV10-2 combines with J gene TRBJ2-5; D gene uncertain. CDR3 coding DNA: TGCGCCAGCAGTGTGGAGTCTGAGACCCAGTACTTC. Protein: CASSVESETQYF.